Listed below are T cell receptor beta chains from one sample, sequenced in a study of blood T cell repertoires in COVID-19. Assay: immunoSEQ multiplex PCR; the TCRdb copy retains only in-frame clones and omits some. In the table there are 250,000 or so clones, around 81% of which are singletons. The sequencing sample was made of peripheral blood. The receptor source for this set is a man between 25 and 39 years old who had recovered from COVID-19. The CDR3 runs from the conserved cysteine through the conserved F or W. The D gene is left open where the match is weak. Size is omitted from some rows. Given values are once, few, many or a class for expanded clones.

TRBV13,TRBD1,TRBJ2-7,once,TGTGCCAGCAGCTTAGGACAGGGGATCTACGAGCAGTACTTC,CASSLGQGIYEQYF
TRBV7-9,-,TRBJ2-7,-,TGTGCCAGCAGCTTCGAACTAGACGACTACGAGCAGTACTTC,CASSFELDDYEQYF
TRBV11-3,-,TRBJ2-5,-,TGTGCCAGCAGCTCCGGACTCAAAGAGACCCAGTACTTC,CASSSGLKETQYF
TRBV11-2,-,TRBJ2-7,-,TGTGCCAGCAGCTTATCGGCAGGGGACTCCTACGAGCAGTACTTC,CASSLSAGDSYEQYF
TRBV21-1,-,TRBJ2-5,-,TGTGCCAGCAGCACCATGGGGGCAGCCCACCAAGAGACCCAGTACTTC,CASSTMGAAHQETQYF
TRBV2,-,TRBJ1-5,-,TGTGCCAGCAGTGAAGGGCTATTAGCCCAGCCCCAGCATTTT,CASSEGLLAQPQHF
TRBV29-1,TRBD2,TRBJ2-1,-,TGCAGCGTTCGTCGGGGGGGCGTCAACAATGAGCAGTTCTTC,CSVRRGGVNNEQFF
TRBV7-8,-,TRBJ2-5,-,TGTGCCAGCAGCTTATCTCAGGGGTTGGAGACCCAGTACTTC,CASSLSQGLETQYF
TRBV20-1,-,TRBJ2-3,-,TGCAGTGCTAGAAACTCAGATACGCAGTATTTT,CSARNSDTQYF
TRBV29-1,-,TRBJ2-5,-,TGCAGCGTTGACAGGGTTGGGGCAGGGGAGACCCAGTACTTC,CSVDRVGAGETQYF
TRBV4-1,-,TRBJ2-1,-,TGCGCCAGCAGCCAACACCCGGGGTACAATGAGCAGTTCTTC,CASSQHPGYNEQFF
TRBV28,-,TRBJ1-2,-,TGTGCCAGCAGCCATAACAGGAAAGAGGGCTACACCTTC,CASSHNRKEGYTF
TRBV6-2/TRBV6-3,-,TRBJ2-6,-,TGTGCCAGCAGTTACGTGTCAGGGATTAGACGCACCTCTGGGGCCAACGTCCTGACTTTC,CASSYVSGIRRTSGANVLTF
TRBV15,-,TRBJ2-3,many,TGTGCCACCAGCAGTGGGCGGAGGGGGGGCCCTGCAGATACGCAGTATTTT,CATSSGRRGGPADTQYF
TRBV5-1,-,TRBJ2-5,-,TGCGCCAGCAGCCCAGGAAGCGGGTGGGGGGCCCAGTACTTC,CASSPGSGWGAQYF
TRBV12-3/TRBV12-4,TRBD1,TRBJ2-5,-,TGTGCCAGCAGCGCGACGGCAGGGGGGACCCAGTACTTC,CASSATAGGTQYF
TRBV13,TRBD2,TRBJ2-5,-,TGTGCCAGCAGCTCAAGAAGCGGGGGGGAGACCCAGTACTTC,CASSSRSGGETQYF
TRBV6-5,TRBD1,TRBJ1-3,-,TGTGCCAGCAGACGACCAGGGACAGGGGAGAACACCATATATTTT,CASRRPGTGENTIYF
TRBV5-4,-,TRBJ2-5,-,TGTGCCAGCAGCTTACAGGGACAAGAGACCCAGTACTTC,CASSLQGQETQYF
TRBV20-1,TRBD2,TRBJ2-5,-,TGCAGTGCTAGTCCGGGCGGGGGGGCCCGGGGTTCAGAAGAGACCCAGTACTTC,CSASPGGGARGSEETQYF
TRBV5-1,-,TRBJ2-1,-,TGCGCCAGCACCCTCGCGGGCCACTCCTACAATGAGCAGTTCTTC,CASTLAGHSYNEQFF
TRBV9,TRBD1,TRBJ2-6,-,TGTGCCAGCAGCGTAGAGTCAGGGGGCGTTGGGGCCAACGTCCTGACTTTC,CASSVESGGVGANVLTF
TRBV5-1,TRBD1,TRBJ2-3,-,TGCGCCAGCAGCTTGACAGGGGTCCCTAGCACAGATACGCAGTATTTT,CASSLTGVPSTDTQYF
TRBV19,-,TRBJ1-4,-,TGTGCCAGTACCGACCTCGCCGGGGGAACTAATGAAAAACTGTTTTTT,CASTDLAGGTNEKLFF
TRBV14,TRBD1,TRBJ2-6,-,TGTGCCAGCAGCCATTCTATCGTTGGGGACAGGGGGCGATCTGGGGCCAACGTCCTGACTTTC,CASSHSIVGDRGRSGANVLTF
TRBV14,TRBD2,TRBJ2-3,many,TGTGCCAGCAGCCCCACTAGCGGGGCCATAGATACGCAGTATTTT,CASSPTSGAIDTQYF
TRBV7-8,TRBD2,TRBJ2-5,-,TGTGCCAGCAGCTTAGTATTCTGGCGGGGGGAGCAAGAGACCCAGTACTTC,CASSLVFWRGEQETQYF
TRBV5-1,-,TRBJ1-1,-,TGCGCCAGCAGCTTGATGGCACGTGGGGGGTTGAACACTGAAGCTTTCTTT,CASSLMARGGLNTEAFF
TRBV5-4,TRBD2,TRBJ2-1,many,TGTGCCAGCAGCCCTTGGACTAGCAGGGAGCAGTTCTTC,CASSPWTSREQFF
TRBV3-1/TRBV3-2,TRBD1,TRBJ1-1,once,TGTGCCAGCAGCCAAGGTACAGGGGCCACTGAAGCTTTCTTT,CASSQGTGATEAFF
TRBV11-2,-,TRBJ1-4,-,TGTGCCAGCAGCTTAGATGAGAGCCTAGGGGTCGAAAAACTGTTTTTT,CASSLDESLGVEKLFF
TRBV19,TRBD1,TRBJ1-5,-,TGTGCCAGTAGCCCTCCTCGGACAGGAACAAGCAATCAGCCCCAGCATTTT,CASSPPRTGTSNQPQHF
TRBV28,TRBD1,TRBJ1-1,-,TGTGCCAGCAGCGGACAGGGGGCGCGCAAAGCTTTCTTT,CASSGQGARKAFF
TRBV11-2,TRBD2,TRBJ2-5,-,TGTGCCAGCAGCCCGCGACTAGCGGGGACCAGGGAGACCCAGTACTTC,CASSPRLAGTRETQYF
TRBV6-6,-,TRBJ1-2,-,TGTGCCAGCAGTTACCTCCCCGGGGGCTATGGCTACACCTTC,CASSYLPGGYGYTF
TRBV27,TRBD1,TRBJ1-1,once,TGTGCCAGCAGTGTACAGGGGGGCACTGAAGCTTTCTTT,CASSVQGGTEAFF
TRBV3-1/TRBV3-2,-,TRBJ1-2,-,TGTGCCAGCAGCCAGGGCGACGCTAACTATGGCTACACCTTC,CASSQGDANYGYTF
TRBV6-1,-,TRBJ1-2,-,TGTGCCAGCAGTGAAAGTCTGGTTAGCACTAACTATGGCTACACCTTC,CASSESLVSTNYGYTF
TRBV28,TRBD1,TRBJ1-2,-,TGTGCCAGCAGGCCGACAGGGGGCGCCTTTGGCTACACCTTC,CASRPTGGAFGYTF
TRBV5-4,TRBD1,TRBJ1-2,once,TGTGCCAGCCAGGGGGCTAGATATGGCTACACCTTC,CASQGARYGYTF
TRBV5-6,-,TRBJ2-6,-,TGTGCCAGCAGCTCCCGGACACCTGGGGCCAACGTCCTGACTTTC,CASSSRTPGANVLTF
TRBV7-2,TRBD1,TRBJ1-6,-,TGTGCCAGCAGCCCTACTAGGGACAGGGTTTCACCCCTCCACTTT,CASSPTRDRVSPLHF
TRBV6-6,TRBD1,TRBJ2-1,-,TGTGCCAGCAGACCCGGGACAGGCAACTACAATGAGCAGTTCTTC,CASRPGTGNYNEQFF
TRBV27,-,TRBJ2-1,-,TGTGCCAGCAGTCCCGTCGGGGGGCTGAGCTCCTACAATGAGCAGTTCTTC,CASSPVGGLSSYNEQFF
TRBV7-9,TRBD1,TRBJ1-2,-,TGTGCCAGCAGCCCGGGACAGTCAGTCTATGGCTACACCTTC,CASSPGQSVYGYTF
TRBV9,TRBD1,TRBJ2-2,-,TGTGCCAGCAGCGCCAAGCTCCAGGCAGGGGGCGGCGGGGAGCTGTTTTTT,CASSAKLQAGGGGELFF
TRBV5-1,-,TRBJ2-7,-,TGCGCCAGCAGCTTGTCCCCAGAATCCTACGAGCAGTACTTC,CASSLSPESYEQYF
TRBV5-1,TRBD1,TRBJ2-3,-,TGCGCCAGCAGCTTGACCGGGACAGGGGTAGATACGCAGTATTTT,CASSLTGTGVDTQYF
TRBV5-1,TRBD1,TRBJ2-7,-,TGCGCCAGCAGCTTGGTGACAGGGTTCTACGAGCAGTACTTC,CASSLVTGFYEQYF
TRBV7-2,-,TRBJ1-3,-,TGTGCCAGCAGCTTAAACACAGCCGCCGGAAACACCATATATTTT,CASSLNTAAGNTIYF
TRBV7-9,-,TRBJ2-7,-,TGTGCCAGCAGCTTAGGGGTTAGCGCCGAGCAGTACTTC,CASSLGVSAEQYF
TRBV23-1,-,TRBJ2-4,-,TGCGCCAGCAGTCAACCCGACTTTATTTCGGGAAACATGGACATTCAGTACTTC,CASSQPDFISGNMDIQYF
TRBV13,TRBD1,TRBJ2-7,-,TGTGCCAGCAGCACTTCGGACAGGAGCTCCTACGAGCAGTACTTC,CASSTSDRSSYEQYF
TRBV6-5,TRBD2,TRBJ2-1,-,TGTGCCACCCGACCGGGGGGTGGAGGGAATGAGCAGTTCTTC,CATRPGGGGNEQFF
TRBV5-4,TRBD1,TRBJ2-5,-,TGTGCCAGCAGCGCAGGGGGCGCACTAAAGACCCAGTACTTC,CASSAGGALKTQYF
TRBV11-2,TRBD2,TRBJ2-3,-,TGTGCCAGCAGCTTAGGAGCGGGGGGCTACACAGATACGCAGTATTTT,CASSLGAGGYTDTQYF